The clone carrying this T cell receptor beta chain was seen a handful of times. Its antigen remains unknown. This specimen comes from a study of T cell repertoires in cytomegalovirus infection. Study information: TCR beta signatures that were public indicated CMV infection and matching HLA type. General observations from the study: HLA-C-restricted CMV clonotypes gave the most frequent clonotype in two of eight donors.

The germline V gene encodes CDR1 MDHEN and CDR2 SYDVKM. V lost 1 base to trimming and J lost 1 base, with 8 bases between them. This CDR3 is built from 15 residues. TCRdb redid the calling of the reads with MiXCR, one entry per CDR3 protein. The profile shows approximately 270,000 distinct CDR3 sequences, about 20% of them singletons. The rearrangement links TRBV28 to TRBJ2-1, with a possible D match to TRBD1 (5 bases). The source of this sequence is a human donor in good health (CMV status not recorded). Some clones in this sample may be carry-over from other donors' samples. The sample consisted of cultured PBMCs, taken from culture after CMV antigen stimulation. The DNA of the CDR3 is TGTGCCAGCAGTTTATTAGGGGTGTCCTACAATGAGCAGTTCTTC. Translated: CASSLLGVSYNEQFF. Full variable domain (missing parts from reference TRBV28 and TRBJ2-1): DVKVTQSSRYLVKRTGEKVFLECVQDMDHENMFWYRQDPGLGLRLIYFSYDVKMKEKGDIPEGYSVSREKKERFSLILESASTNQTSMYLCASSLLGVSYNEQFFGPGTRLTVL.